Presented here are 17 T cell receptor beta chains from one specimen sequenced in a study of shared clonotypes between healthy human individuals (TCRdb year 2020). Preparation of the library involved the immunoSEQ multiplex PCR assay. Drawn from immuneACCESS, this table holds only the in-frame rearrangements with V and J called that TCRdb kept. Clones are partly lost; checked studies trace under half to an unresolved V gene and leave the rest unexplained. Across this sample there are approximately 590,000 clones, with about 95% seen only once. The ten top clones hold 0.11% of the sample. CD8 naive samples were obtained by positive selection for CCR7 among CD45RO-negative cells, yielding a CD45RA+CCR7+ population from which TemRA cells were excluded. Sequencing used naive CD8+ T cells sorted from blood. What the cell subset or site label conveys for this sample: CD45RA+CCR7+. These receptor sequences come from a woman in her 30s in good health.

This clone has just one count. V is TRBV7-9 and J is TRBJ2-3; 9 bases fit TRBD1. Germline CDR1 is SEHNR and CDR2 is FQNEAQ (reference sequence). Trimming at V came to 8 bases and at J to 2 bases, leaving 5 bases not matched to a gene. The CDR3 has 14 amino acids. The CDR3 DNA sequence: TGTGCCAGCTTCGGACAGGGGTTCACAGATACGCAGTATTTT. Protein product: CASFGQGFTDTQYF.

This rearrangement joins TRBV5-6 to TRBJ2-1; D remains ambiguous. This CDR3 spans 13 amino acids. The ends were cut back, 3 bases at V and 6 bases at J, with 10 bases in the middle. From germline, CDR1 is SGHDT and CDR2 YYEEEE. The CDR3, as DNA: TGTGCCAGCAGCTCCTCGGCGTCCAATGAGCAGTTCTTC. Encoded protein: CASSSSASNEQFF.

V gene TRBV6-1 combines with J gene TRBJ1-5; weak D call: TRBD1 (5 bases). This CDR3 has 11 residues. Germline values: CDR1 MNHNS, CDR2 SASEGT. Trimming took 7 bases from V and 9 from J, leaving 10 bases between them. CDR3 coding DNA: TGTGCCAGCACCCAGGGAGCGCCCCAGCATTTT. As protein: CASTQGAPQHF.

The V call is TRBV19, the J call TRBJ2-3, with a possible D match to TRBD2 (5 bases). Germline V lookup: CDR1 LNHDA, CDR2 SQIVND (reference sequence). The CDR3 sequence is 14 residues long. Trimming took 4 bases from V and 5 from J, leaving 13 bases between them. In DNA, the CDR3 is TGTGCCAGTAGTAGAGCACTCCGGGGAGATACGCAGTATTTT. It is translated as CASSRALRGDTQYF.

V gene TRBV15 combines with J gene TRBJ2-1; D remains ambiguous. Trimming removed 5 bases from V and 0 bases from J, with 5 bases in between. Germline-derived CDR1 and CDR2 are LNHNV and YYDKDF (reference sequence). This CDR3 region has 13 residues. CDR3 nucleotide sequence: TGTGCCACCAGCGACATCTCCTACAATGAGCAGTTCTTC. It yields the protein CATSDISYNEQFF.

The rearrangement links TRBV7-9 to TRBJ1-1; D is perhaps TRBD1 (6 bases). The CDR3 has 13 residues. Germline CDR1 reads SEHNR; CDR2 reads FQNEAQ (reference sequence). The V end lost 4 bases, the J end lost 4 bases, and 10 bases lay between the germline ends. CDR3 protein: CASSSQGGTEAFF. As DNA, the CDR3 is TGTGCCAGCAGCTCACAGGGTGGCACTGAAGCTTTCTTT.

J is TRBJ2-2 and V is TRBV27, with D possibly being TRBD1 or TRBD2 (5 bases each). The CDR3 contains 14 residues. Between the trimmed V and J ends, which lost 6 bases and 6 bases, there was a span of 14 bases. The germline V gene encodes CDR1 MNHEY and CDR2 SMNVEV (reference sequence). The DNA of the CDR3 is TGTGCCAGCAGGCCACTAGGACATGCCGGGGAGCTGTTTTTT. It translates to CASRPLGHAGELFF.

CDR3 in DNA: TGTGCCAGCAGCTTATCCACGTACGAGCAGTACTTC. It yields the protein CASSLSTYEQYF. This chain uses TRBV13 with TRBJ2-5; D is unresolved. The J call may be faulty, since TRBJ2-7 better matches the DNA end. This CDR3 has 12 amino acids. Germline assignment: CDR1 PRHDT and CDR2 FYEKMQ (reference sequence).

The J gene is TRBJ2-7, the V gene TRBV7-9; no firm D call. From germline, CDR1 is SEHNR and CDR2 FQNEAQ (reference sequence). The V end lost 0 bases, the J end lost 13 bases, and 10 bases lay between the germline ends. The CDR3 has 11 amino acids. The CDR3 loop is CASSLASPIYF. CDR3 bases: TGTGCCAGCAGCTTAGCATCTCCGATCTACTTC.

The rearrangement joins TRBV27 to TRBJ2-7, with TRBD2 matching over 9 bases. The CDR3 spans 15 residues. Looked up from germline, CDR1 is MNHEY and CDR2 is SMNVEV (reference sequence). With 6 bases clipped from V and 1 base from J, the junction kept 7 bases outside the gene matches. The CDR3 is CASSPSGIGSYEQYF. CDR3 nucleotides: TGTGCCAGCAGCCCTAGCGGGATAGGGTCCTACGAGCAGTACTTC.

V gene TRBV11-2 combines with J gene TRBJ1-1; a weak D match, TRBD1 (6 bases). With 4 bases removed from V and 7 bases from J, the gap between germline ends came to 10 bases. CDR1 SGHAT and CDR2 FQNNGV come from the germline V gene. CDR3 size: 12 residues. The CDR3 loop is CASSSGQFEAFF. The CDR3 DNA reads as TGTGCCAGCAGCTCTGGACAGTTTGAAGCTTTCTTT.

The V and J genes are TRBV7-9 and TRBJ2-1; the D gene is possibly TRBD2 (6 bases). This CDR3 is built from 16 residues. CDR1 is SEHNR, CDR2 FQNEAQ, per germline (reference sequence). Trimming left V 5 bases short and J 5 bases short, with 19 bases between. CDR3 region: CASSRHSGTFDNEQFF. The CDR3 DNA reads TGTGCCAGCAGCCGGCACTCCGGGACTTTCGACAATGAGCAGTTCTTC.

The J gene is TRBJ2-7, the V gene TRBV27; 10 nucleotides agree with TRBD1. This CDR3 is built from 13 residues. V was clipped by 8 bases and J by 3 bases; unmatched bases: 4. The V gene's germline CDR1 is MNHEY and CDR2 SMNVEV (reference sequence). The CDR3 DNA follows: TGTGCCAGCTGGACAGGGGGGAGCTACGAGCAGTACTTC. It yields the protein CASWTGGSYEQYF.

This chain links TRBV2 with TRBJ1-1, with D uncertain. The V end lost 1 base, the J end lost 1 base, and 7 bases lay between the germline ends. The CDR3 loop spans 14 amino acids. Per germline, CDR1 SNHLY and CDR2 FYNNEI. Here the CDR3 reads CASSEEGGNTEAFF. DNA for the CDR3: TGTGCCAGCAGTGAAGAAGGAGGGAACACTGAAGCTTTCTTT. The whole variable domain, remainder taken from reference TRBV2 and TRBJ1-1, is EPEVTQTPSHQVTQMGQEVILRCVPISNHLYFYWYRQILGQKVEFLVSFYNNEISEKSEIFDDQFSVERPDGSNFTLKIRSTKLEDSAMYFCASSEEGGNTEAFFGQGTRLTVV.

J is TRBJ2-7 and V is TRBV10-1; a possible D gene is TRBD1 (5 bases). V was clipped by 5 bases and J by 0 bases, with 8 bases between them. Germline assignment: CDR1 WNHNN and CDR2 SYGVQD (reference sequence). The CDR3 extends over 13 amino acids. In DNA form, the CDR3 reads TGCGCCAGCAGTTCTACAGGCTCCTACGAGCAGTACTTC. As protein: CASSSTGSYEQYF.

The chain uses TRBV9 and TRBJ2-4; tentatively, D is TRBD2 (6 bases). The CDR3 is 14 amino acids. V was cut by 0 bases and J by 6 bases, with 10 bases left in between. Germline V gives CDR1 SGDLS, CDR2 YYNGEE. In nucleotides, the CDR3 is TGTGCCAGCAGCGTAGGAGGGGAGGCAAACATTCAGTACTTC. Translation gives CASSVGGEANIQYF.

Concerning this clone: This sample also contains other DNA sequences that code for the same CDR3. The rearrangement joins TRBV5-4 to TRBJ2-3; D is unclear. The CDR3 spans 11 residues. The ends were cut back, 3 bases at V and 6 bases at J, with 5 bases in the middle. Germline assignment: CDR1 SGHNT and CDR2 YYREEE (reference sequence). CDR3 in amino acids: CASSSVDTQYF. For the CDR3, the DNA is TGTGCCAGCAGCTCAGTGGATACGCAGTATTTT. The full variable domain, in which reference TRBV5-4 and TRBJ2-3 provide the parts outside the CDR3, is ETGVTQSPTHLIKTRGQQVTLRCSSQSGHNTVSWYQQALGQGPQFIFQYYREEENGRGNFPPRFSGLQFPNYSSELNVNALELDDSALYLCASSSVDTQYFGPGTRLTVL.